This passage covers 24 T cell receptor beta chains from one sample sequenced in a study of blood T cell repertoires in COVID-19. Assay used: immunoSEQ multiplex PCR; TCRdb lists only in-frame clones, some missing. The sample has over 70,000 clones, over 70% seen once; the top ten hold roughly 20%. Specimen: peripheral blood. All receptors come from a man aged 65 to 79 who had recovered from COVID-19.

This clone showed up just a few times. DNA for the CDR3: TGTGCCAGCAGCTTGCTTTCCGGGACAGGGGAGCAGTTCTTC. Translation: CASSLLSGTGEQFF. This chain uses TRBV7-2 with TRBJ2-1; 9 bases map to TRBD1. This CDR3 contains 14 residues. V was pared by 3 bases and J by 10 bases, with 7 bases of the junction left unmatched. The germline V gene encodes CDR1 SGHTA and CDR2 FQGNSA.

The chain couples TRBV27 to TRBJ2-7; 7 bases match TRBD1. Germline loops: CDR1 MNHEY, CDR2 SMNVEV (reference sequence). This CDR3 spans 14 amino acids. Trimming took 6 bases from V and 3 from J; bases not matched to a gene: 8. This chain's CDR3 is CASRHRDSSYEQYF. In nucleotides, the CDR3 is TGTGCCAGCAGACACCGGGACAGTAGCTACGAGCAGTACTTC.

The chain is built from TRBV6-5 and TRBJ2-1; D not resolved. CDR3 length: 13 residues. Looked up from germline, CDR1 is MNHEY and CDR2 is SVGAGI. The V gene lost 0 bases and the J gene lost 10 bases, with 10 bases spanning the gap. CDR3 in DNA: TGTGCCAGCAGTTACTCGGTCGTGAGGGAGCAGTTCTTC. Protein sequence: CASSYSVVREQFF.

The V and J genes are TRBV3-1 (or the pseudogene TRBV3-2) and TRBJ1-5, with TRBD1 matching 10 bases. Trimming at V came to 4 bases and at J to 5 bases, leaving 8 bases not matched to a gene. CDR3 length: 16 amino acids. Germline V gene data show CDR1 as LGHDT and CDR2 as YNNKEL (reference sequence). Written as DNA, the CDR3 is TGTGCCAGCAGCCGACAGGACAGGGGGGGGGATCAGCCCCAGCATTTT. It yields the protein CASSRQDRGGDQPQHF.

The chain carries TRBV7-9 and TRBJ1-1; 7 positions match TRBD1. The junction had 13 bases not matched to a gene; V was cut back by 1 base and J by 8 bases. Germline-derived CDR1 and CDR2 are SEHNR and FQNEAQ (reference sequence). The CDR3 sequence is 16 residues long. The CDR3 loop reads CASSLGYRDSGEEAFF. CDR3 DNA sequence: TGTGCCAGCAGCTTAGGATACCGGGACAGTGGGGAGGAAGCTTTCTTT.

The rearrangement joins TRBV3-1 (or the pseudogene TRBV3-2) to TRBJ2-7, with 8 bases that match TRBD1. From germline, CDR1 is LGHDT and CDR2 YNNKEL (reference sequence). This CDR3 region has 16 residues. Trimming at V came to 1 base and at J to 9 bases, leaving 14 bases not matched to a gene. The CDR3 sequence: CASSQAPGTGADTQYF. The CDR3 DNA follows: TGTGCCAGCAGCCAAGCCCCCGGGACAGGTGCGGATACGCAGTACTTC.

The chain combines TRBV5-6 with TRBJ2-5; 7 positions agree with TRBD2. Germline V gene data show CDR1 as SGHDT and CDR2 as YYEEEE. This CDR3 has 15 amino acids. V trimming: 5 bases; J trimming: 5 bases; junction bases outside the gene matches: 12. The CDR3 DNA reads TGTGCCAGCAGTCGCCGGGCGGGAGTACGTGAGACCCAGTACTTC. Translation gives CASSRRAGVRETQYF. Based on the CDR3 plus reference TRBV5-6 and TRBJ2-5, the full variable domain is DAGVTQSPTHLIKTRGQQVTLRCSPKSGHDTVSWYQQALGQGPQFIFQYYEEEERQRGNFPDRFSGHQFPNYSSELNVNALLLGDSALYLCASSRRAGVRETQYFGPGTRLLVL.

The chain carries TRBV24-1 and TRBJ1-5, with TRBD1 matching over 8 bases. This CDR3 is 15 amino acids long. With 4 bases clipped from V and 5 bases from J, the junction kept 6 bases outside the gene matches. Germline V gives CDR1 KGHDR, CDR2 SFDVKD. The CDR3 region is CATSDPDRGHQPQHF. As DNA, the CDR3 is TGTGCCACCAGTGACCCCGACAGGGGCCATCAGCCCCAGCATTTT.

This chain connects TRBV28 to TRBJ1-5; 9 nucleotides match TRBD1. Germline trimming cut 5 bases from V and 6 bases from J; bases unmatched to any gene: 5. The CDR3 totals 14 residues. Germline V gene data show CDR1 as MDHEN and CDR2 as SYDVKM. The CDR3 protein is CASSTSTGGQPQHF. CDR3 DNA sequence: TGTGCCAGCAGTACCTCGACAGGGGGTCAGCCCCAGCATTTT.

The CDR3 loop is CASSPQRGPNQPQHF. Written as DNA, the CDR3 is TGTGCCAGCTCACCCCAGAGGGGGCCGAATCAGCCCCAGCATTTT. This rearrangement joins TRBV18 to TRBJ1-5; 7 positions agree with TRBD1. Germline-derived CDR1 and CDR2 are KGHSH and LQKENI. The V segment lost 3 bases and the J segment 4 bases; nucleotides outside the gene matches: 6. This CDR3 is built from 15 residues.

This clone was counted between two and nine times. The chain recombines TRBV30 with TRBJ1-5; 7 bases map to TRBD1. The CDR3 runs to 17 residues. Losses at the gene ends were 2 bases for V and 2 bases for J; bases not matched to a gene: 12. Germline CDR1 GTSNPN, CDR2 SVGIG (reference sequence). The CDR3 nucleotides read TGTGCCTGGAGTATCACGAACAGGGGTTATGGCAATCAGCCCCAGCATTTT. Protein sequence: CAWSITNRGYGNQPQHF.

This chain uses TRBV4-2 with TRBJ2-1; D is perhaps TRBD2 (5 bases). The germline V and J ends were trimmed by 5 bases and 7 bases, with 21 bases remaining between them. From germline, CDR1 is LGHNA and CDR2 YNFKEQ. This CDR3 comprises 16 residues. The CDR3 loop reads CASSSSGNPRGNEQFF. The CDR3, as DNA: TGTGCCAGCAGCTCATCCGGGAACCCCCGAGGGAATGAGCAGTTCTTC.

The chain's CDR3 is CASSLYAGQGARTEAFF. Here the CDR3 DNA reads TGTGCCAGCAGTTTATACGCGGGACAGGGGGCGCGAACTGAAGCTTTCTTT. The gene calls are TRBV28 and TRBJ1-1; 12 nucleotides line up with TRBD1. CDR1 MDHEN and CDR2 SYDVKM come from the germline V gene. Germline trimming cut 1 base from V and 5 bases from J; bases unmatched to any gene: 8. The length of the CDR3 is 17 residues.

The V gene is TRBV19, the J gene TRBJ1-4; 12 bases line up with TRBD1. The CDR3 contains 16 residues. Unmatched junction bases numbered 7, after V lost 0 bases and J lost 11 bases. From germline, CDR1 is LNHDA and CDR2 SQIVND (reference sequence). DNA of the CDR3: TGTGCCAGTAGTATAGAGCCTCGGGACAGGGGGCGCAAACTGTTTTTT. This encodes CASSIEPRDRGRKLFF.

For the CDR3, the DNA is TGTGCCGTAGGAGACAGGGTAGGCACAGATACGCAGTATTTT. It codes for CAVGDRVGTDTQYF. The chain is built from TRBV19 and TRBJ2-3; 7 bases fit TRBD1. Germline values: CDR1 LNHDA, CDR2 SQIVND (reference sequence). Trimming cost V 11 bases and J 1 base; bases outside gene matches: 9. The CDR3 is 14 residues long.

The V gene is TRBV9, the J gene TRBJ1-4; D may be TRBD1 (5 bases). Trimming pared 3 bases from V and 6 bases from J, leaving 24 bases between. CDR3 length: 18 residues. Germline-derived CDR1 and CDR2 are SGDLS and YYNGEE. CDR3 sequence (DNA): TGTGCCAGCAGCGGAGGGGTAACGGGAGGAAGCCAAGATGAAAAACTGTTTTTT. It encodes CASSGGVTGGSQDEKLFF. Looking up the rest from reference TRBV9 and TRBJ1-4 gives the full variable domain: DSGVTQTPKHLITATGQRVTLRCSPRSGDLSVYWYQQSLDQGLQFLIQYYNGEERAKGNILERFSAQQFPDLHSELNLSSLELGDSALYFCASSGGVTGGSQDEKLFFGSGTQLSVL.

This chain links TRBV5-6 with TRBJ2-1, with D maybe TRBD1 (7 bases). Between the trimmed V and J ends, which lost 2 bases and 3 bases, there was a span of 15 bases. Germline V lookup: CDR1 SGHDT, CDR2 YYEEEE. The CDR3 consists of 16 residues. The CDR3: CASSFDRQGGYNEQFF. CDR3 coding DNA: TGTGCCAGCAGCTTTGATAGGCAGGGGGGCTACAATGAGCAGTTCTTC.

This clone came up many times. The rearrangement joins TRBV28 to TRBJ1-2; 8 nucleotides agree with TRBD1. Germline V gene sequence: CDR1 MDHEN, CDR2 SYDVKM. The junction had 12 bases not matched to a gene; V was cut back by 9 bases and J by 12 bases. The CDR3 is 12 amino acids. The CDR3 region has the DNA TGTGCCAGTACAGGGGGGTCCCGGAGCCACACCTTC. Translating it yields CASTGGSRSHTF.

This clone was picked up a small number of times. The genes are TRBV5-1 and TRBJ2-1; 7 nucleotides match TRBD2. This CDR3 comprises 14 residues. Germline-derived CDR1 and CDR2 are SGHRS and YFSETQ. The junction had 11 bases not matched to a gene; V was cut back by 2 bases and J by 12 bases. The CDR3 loop is CASSLRSGIMGQFF. The CDR3 region has the DNA TGCGCCAGCAGCTTAAGGAGCGGGATAATGGGGCAGTTCTTC.

This clone was observed a handful of times. The V call is TRBV10-3, the J call TRBJ1-2; 7 nucleotides match TRBD1. V trimming: 5 bases; J trimming: 3 bases; junction bases outside the gene matches: 6. Germline CDR1 is ENHRY and CDR2 is SYGVKD. This CDR3 contains 14 residues. The CDR3, as DNA: TGTGCCATCAGTCCTGGACAGGTCGACTATGGCTACACCTTC. Translated, it gives CAISPGQVDYGYTF.

The rearrangement links TRBV27 to TRBJ2-1; 7 positions match TRBD2. Germline values: CDR1 MNHEY, CDR2 SMNVEV (reference sequence). V gave up 6 bases and J gave up 9 bases; unmatched junction bases: 17. This CDR3 has 16 amino acids. CDR3 protein: CASRFPDGEGTSEQFF. The CDR3 nucleotides read TGTGCCAGCAGATTCCCCGACGGGGAGGGTACGAGTGAGCAGTTCTTC.

The CDR3 nucleotides are TGTGCCAGCAGCTCGGTCACAGGGGGCACCTCTATTATCGAGCAGTACTTC. Translation: CASSSVTGGTSIIEQYF. This chain uses TRBV5-5 with TRBJ2-7, with 9 bases lining up with TRBD1. The germline V gene has CDR1 SGHKS and CDR2 YYEKEE (reference sequence). CDR3 size: 17 residues. Trimming took 3 bases from V and 6 from J; bases not matched to a gene: 16.

The chain carries TRBV3-1 (or the pseudogene TRBV3-2) and TRBJ1-3, with 7 bases that match TRBD1. This CDR3 comprises 17 residues. The germline CDR1 and CDR2 sequences are LGHDT and YNNKEL (reference sequence). V shed 4 bases and J 0 bases; nucleotides not matched to a gene: 9. CDR3 protein: CASSLGAQGSSGNTIYF. CDR3 DNA sequence: TGTGCCAGCAGCCTAGGGGCACAGGGGAGCTCTGGAAACACCATATATTTT.

The chain carries TRBV5-6 and TRBJ2-6; D possibly corresponds to TRBD1 (5 bases). V was cut by 0 bases and J by 1 base, with 14 bases left in between. CDR3 size: 18 residues. From germline, CDR1 is SGHDT and CDR2 YYEEEE. DNA for the CDR3: TGTGCCAGCAGCTTGGAAAGGCAGGGCCGATCTGGGGCCAACGTCCTGACTTTC. The encoded protein is CASSLERQGRSGANVLTF.